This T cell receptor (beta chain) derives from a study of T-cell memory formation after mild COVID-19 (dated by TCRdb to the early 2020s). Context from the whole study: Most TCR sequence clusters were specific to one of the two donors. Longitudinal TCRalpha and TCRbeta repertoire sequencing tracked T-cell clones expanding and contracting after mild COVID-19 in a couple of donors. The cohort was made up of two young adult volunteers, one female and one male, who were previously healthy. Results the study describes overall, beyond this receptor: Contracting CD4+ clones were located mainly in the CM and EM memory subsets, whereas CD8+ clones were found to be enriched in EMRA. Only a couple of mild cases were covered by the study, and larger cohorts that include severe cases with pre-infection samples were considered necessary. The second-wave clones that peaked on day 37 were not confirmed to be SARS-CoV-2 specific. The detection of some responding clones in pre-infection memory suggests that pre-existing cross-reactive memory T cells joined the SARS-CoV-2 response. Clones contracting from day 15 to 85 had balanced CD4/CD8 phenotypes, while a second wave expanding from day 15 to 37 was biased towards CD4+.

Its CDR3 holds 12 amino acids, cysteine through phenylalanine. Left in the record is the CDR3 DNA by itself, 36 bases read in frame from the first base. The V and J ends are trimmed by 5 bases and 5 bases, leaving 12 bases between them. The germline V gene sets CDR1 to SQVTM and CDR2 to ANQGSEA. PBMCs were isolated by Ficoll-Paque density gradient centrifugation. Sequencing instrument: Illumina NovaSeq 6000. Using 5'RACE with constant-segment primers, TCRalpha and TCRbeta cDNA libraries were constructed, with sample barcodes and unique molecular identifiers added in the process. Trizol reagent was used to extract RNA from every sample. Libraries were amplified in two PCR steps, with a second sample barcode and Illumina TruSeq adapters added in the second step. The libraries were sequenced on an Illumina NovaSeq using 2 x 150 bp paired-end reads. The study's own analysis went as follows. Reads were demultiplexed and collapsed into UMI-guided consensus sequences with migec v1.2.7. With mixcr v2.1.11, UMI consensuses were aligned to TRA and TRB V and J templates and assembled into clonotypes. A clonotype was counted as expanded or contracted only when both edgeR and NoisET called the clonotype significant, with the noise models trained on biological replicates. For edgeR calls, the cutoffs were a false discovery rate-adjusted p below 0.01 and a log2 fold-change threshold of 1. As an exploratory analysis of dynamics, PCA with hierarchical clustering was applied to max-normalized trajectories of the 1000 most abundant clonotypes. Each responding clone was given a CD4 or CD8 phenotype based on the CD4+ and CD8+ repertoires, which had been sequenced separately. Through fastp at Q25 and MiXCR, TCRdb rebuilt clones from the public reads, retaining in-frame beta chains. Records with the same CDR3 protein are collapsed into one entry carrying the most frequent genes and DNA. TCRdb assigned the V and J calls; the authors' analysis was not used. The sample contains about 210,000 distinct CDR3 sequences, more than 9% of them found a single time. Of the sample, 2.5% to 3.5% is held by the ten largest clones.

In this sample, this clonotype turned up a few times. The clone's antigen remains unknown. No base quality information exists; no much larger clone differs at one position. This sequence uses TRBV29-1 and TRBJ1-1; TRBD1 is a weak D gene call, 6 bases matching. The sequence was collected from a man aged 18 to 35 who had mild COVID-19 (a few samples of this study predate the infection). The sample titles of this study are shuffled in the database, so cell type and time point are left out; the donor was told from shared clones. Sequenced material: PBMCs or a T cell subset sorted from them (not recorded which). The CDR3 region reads CSVRQGKTEAFF. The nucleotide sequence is TGCAGCGTTCGGCAGGGGAAGACTGAAGCTTTCTTT.